This passage covers 8 T cell receptor beta chains from one sample sequenced in a study of cytomegalovirus exposure and HLA in healthy donors. Using immunoSEQ multiplex PCR, the repertoire was profiled, and TCRdb retains in-frame clones only, with some absent. The sample consists of approximately 150,000 clones, 85% to 90% of them appearing once. The sample was PBMCs. The receptors derive from a man aged 18-30 years in good health and CMV-seropositive.

The rearrangement links TRBV5-1 to TRBJ2-1, with TRBD2 matching over 8 bases. The CDR3 sequence is 13 residues long. CDR1 and CDR2 from the germline V gene are SGHRS and YFSETQ. With 0 bases clipped from V and 13 bases from J, the junction kept 6 bases outside the gene matches. CDR3 sequence: CASSLDSGGPQFF. Here the CDR3 DNA reads TGCGCCAGCAGCTTGGACAGCGGGGGCCCCCAGTTCTTC.

The chain has TRBV9 and TRBJ2-1; TRBD2 aligns across 10 bases. The V gene end was trimmed by 3 bases and the J gene end by 8 bases; junction bases not matched to a gene: 11. The CDR3 is made up of 16 amino acids. Germline assignment: CDR1 SGDLS and CDR2 YYNGEE. The CDR3 region is CASSARASGSSDEQFF. DNA for the CDR3: TGTGCCAGCAGCGCGAGGGCTAGCGGGAGCTCTGATGAGCAGTTCTTC.

In DNA, the CDR3 is TGTGCCAGCAGCTTAGGAAACAGGGGACCTTTTAGCAATCAGCCCCAGCATTTT. Translation gives CASSLGNRGPFSNQPQHF. This chain links TRBV11-2 with TRBJ1-5; 7 positions match TRBD1. The trim removed 1 base at V and 0 bases at J, leaving 9 bases unmatched. The CDR3 spans 18 residues. Germline assignment: CDR1 SGHAT and CDR2 FQNNGV.

V is TRBV7-9 and J is TRBJ2-6; no clear D. V dropped 4 bases and J dropped 0 bases, with 10 bases sitting between them. Germline assignment: CDR1 SEHNR and CDR2 FQNEAQ (reference sequence). The CDR3 loop spans 16 amino acids. The CDR3 region has the DNA TGTGCCAGCAGCTCGACCCGGAGCTCTGGGGCCAACGTCCTGACTTTC. Its translation is CASSSTRSSGANVLTF.

This chain joins TRBV6-4 and TRBJ1-2; 7 nucleotides agree with TRBD1. Unmatched junction bases numbered 4, after V lost 8 bases and J lost 7 bases. The CDR3 runs 11 residues. The germline CDR1 and CDR2 sequences are MRHNA and SNTAGT. The CDR3 here is CASGDSLGYTF. The CDR3 DNA sequence: TGTGCCAGCGGGGACAGCCTTGGCTACACCTTC.

The CDR3 DNA reads TGTGCCAGCAGCAGTGCAGTTAGCAATCAGCCCCAGCATTTT. Translated: CASSSAVSNQPQHF. V is TRBV2 and J is TRBJ1-5; D gene unclear. This CDR3 contains 14 residues. V was shortened by 6 bases and J by 0 bases, with 9 bases between the two germline ends. CDR1 and CDR2 (germline): SNHLY, FYNNEI.

A single count supports this clone. V usage is TRBV7-3 and J usage is TRBJ2-1; maybe TRBD1 (7 bases). Germline CDR1 is SGHTA and CDR2 is FQGTGA. Trimming shortened V by 4 bases and J by 6 bases, and 16 bases separated the two germline ends. The CDR3 covers 15 residues. Written as DNA, the CDR3 is TGTGCCAGCAGCTCAGGGGGACTCGTCGTCAATGAGCAGTTCTTC. Its translation is CASSSGGLVVNEQFF.

The V gene is TRBV6-5, the J gene TRBJ2-7; 12 bases match TRBD1. V lost 2 bases to trimming and J lost 3 bases; unmatched junction nucleotides: 2. CDR1 is MNHEY, CDR2 SVGAGI, per germline. The length of the CDR3 is 15 residues. CDR3 loop: CASSYRDRGHYEQYF. The CDR3 DNA sequence: TGTGCCAGCAGTTACCGGGACAGGGGGCACTACGAGCAGTACTTC.